This T cell receptor (beta chain) was identified during a study of tumor-infiltrating lymphocytes in primary liver carcinoma. Study information: Patients included men and women of 30 to 69 years. Read depth, roughly 3.65 to 8 million productive TCRbeta reads, did not differ significantly between tissues.

Synthesis of TCR beta cDNA was carried out from 450 to 500 ng total RNA with a constant-region primer. Investigators got TCR beta libraries out of three nested multiplex PCR rounds, done with slightly modified ARM-PCR. PCR rounds one and two used TRBV1-TRBV30 forward primers with a C-beta reverse primer for around 11 cycles each. One entry per CDR3 protein results from TCRdb running MiXCR on the multiplex PCR reads. The sample includes approximately 320,000 distinct CDR3 sequences, 50% to 60% seen only once; the top ten take around 15%. RNA isolated from unsorted whole blood supplied the blood RNA, with germline DNA also extracted. At sampling, these chronic HBV carriers had received no treatment. This CDR3 comprises 15 residues. Comment on this clonotype: Germline and junction disagree at one end, which may indicate a read error.

Material for sequencing was peripheral blood. The clonotype comes from a woman aged 30 to 39 with primary liver carcinoma and hepatitis B virus infection. The chain uses TRBV12-3 or TRBV12-4 and TRBJ2-1, with 12 bases matching TRBD2. This chain's CDR3 is CGSLVGTSGLNEQFF. The CDR3 nucleotides are TGTGGCAGCCTGGTTGGGACTAGCGGGCTTAATGAGCAGTTCTTC.